This record covers a single TCR beta chain. Its antigen is as yet unknown. The repertoire was sequenced with immunoSEQ multiplex PCR; TCRdb's copy has only in-frame clones and lacks some. The data hold approximately 65,000 clones, with 80% to 95% observed a single time. This sample is drawn from a study of T cell clones after liver transplantation. About the study: Without induction therapy, subjects received standard immunosuppression until 12-24 months post-transplant. Study-level findings and limits: In a couple of subjects, few donor cells limited the measurable donor-reactive repertoire.

CD3+CD4+ and CD3+CD8+ cells were FACS-sorted from thawed unstimulated PBMCs. This CDR3 region has 16 residues. Trimming cost V 3 bases and J 4 bases; bases outside gene matches: 10. CDR1 and CDR2 from the germline V gene are GTSNPN and SVGIG (reference sequence). The sequence came from a human patient who received a liver transplant. T cells may partly derive from the graft donor. Sequencing used CD4+ T cells from blood, obtained less than 28 months after liver transplant. This sequence joins TRBV30 and TRBJ2-7; 12 bases are a match to TRBD2. This CDR3 is CAWSHRTSGDSYEQYF. In DNA, the CDR3 is TGTGCCTGGAGCCATCGGACTAGCGGGGATTCTTACGAGCAGTACTTC.